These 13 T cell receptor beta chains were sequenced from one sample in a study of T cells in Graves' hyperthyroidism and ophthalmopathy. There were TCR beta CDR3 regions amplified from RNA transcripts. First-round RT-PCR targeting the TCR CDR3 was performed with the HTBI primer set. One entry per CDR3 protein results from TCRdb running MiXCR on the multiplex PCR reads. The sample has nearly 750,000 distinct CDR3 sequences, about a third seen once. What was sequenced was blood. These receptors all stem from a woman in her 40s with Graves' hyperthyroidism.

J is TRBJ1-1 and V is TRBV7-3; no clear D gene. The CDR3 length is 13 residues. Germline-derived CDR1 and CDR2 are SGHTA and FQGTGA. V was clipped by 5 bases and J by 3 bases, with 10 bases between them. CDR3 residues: CASSPNGDTEAFF. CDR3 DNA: TGTGCCAGCAGCCCCAATGGGGACACTGAAGCTTTCTTT.

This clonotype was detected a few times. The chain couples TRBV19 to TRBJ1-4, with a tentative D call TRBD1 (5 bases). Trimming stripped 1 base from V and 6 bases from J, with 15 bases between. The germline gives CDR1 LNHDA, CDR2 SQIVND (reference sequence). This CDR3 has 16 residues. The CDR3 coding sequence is TGTGCCAGTAGTATAGCCCAGGGCGGAGGTCATGAAAAACTGTTTTTT. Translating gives CASSIAQGGGHEKLFF. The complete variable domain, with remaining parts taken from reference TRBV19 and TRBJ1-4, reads DGGITQSPKYLFRKEGQNVTLSCEQNLNHDAMYWYRQDPGQGLRLIYYSQIVNDFQKGDIAEGYSVSREKKESFPLTVTSAQKNPTAFYLCASSIAQGGGHEKLFFGSGTQLSVL.

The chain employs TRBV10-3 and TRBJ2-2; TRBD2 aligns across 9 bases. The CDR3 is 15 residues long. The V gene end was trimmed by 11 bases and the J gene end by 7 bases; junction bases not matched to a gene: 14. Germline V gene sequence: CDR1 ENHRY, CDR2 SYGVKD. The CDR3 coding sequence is TGTGCCTGGAGATCGCGGGAGGGCCGAGTCGGGGAGCTGTTTTTT. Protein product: CAWRSREGRVGELFF.

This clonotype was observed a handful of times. CDR3 protein: CASSHKITGELFF. As DNA, the CDR3 is TGTGCCAGCAGCCACAAGATCACCGGGGAGCTGTTTTTT. V gene TRBV6-4 combines with J gene TRBJ2-2; D not resolved. V shed 6 bases and J shed 4 bases, with 9 bases lying between them. The CDR3 is made up of 13 amino acids. CDR1 is MRHNA, CDR2 SNTAGT, per germline.

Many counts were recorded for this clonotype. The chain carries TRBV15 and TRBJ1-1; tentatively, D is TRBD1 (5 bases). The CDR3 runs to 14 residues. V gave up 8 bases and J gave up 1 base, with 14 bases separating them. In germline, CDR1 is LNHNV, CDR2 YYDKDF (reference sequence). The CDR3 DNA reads TGTGCCACCCGCCCGGGAGGGACGAACACTGAAGCTTTCTTT. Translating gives CATRPGGTNTEAFF.

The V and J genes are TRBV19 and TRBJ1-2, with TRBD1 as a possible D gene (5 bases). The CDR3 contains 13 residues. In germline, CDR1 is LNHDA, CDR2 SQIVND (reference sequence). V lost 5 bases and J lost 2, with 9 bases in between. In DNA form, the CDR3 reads TGTGCCAGTAGTCGGGACCCCAACTATGGCTACACCTTC. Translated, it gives CASSRDPNYGYTF.

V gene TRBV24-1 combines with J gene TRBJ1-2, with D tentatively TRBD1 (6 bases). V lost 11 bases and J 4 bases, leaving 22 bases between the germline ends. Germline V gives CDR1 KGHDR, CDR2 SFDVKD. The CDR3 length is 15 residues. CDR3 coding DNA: TGTGCCAGCACCCAAGGAGCGGCAGGGGCCTATGGCTACACCTTC. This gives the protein CASTQGAAGAYGYTF.

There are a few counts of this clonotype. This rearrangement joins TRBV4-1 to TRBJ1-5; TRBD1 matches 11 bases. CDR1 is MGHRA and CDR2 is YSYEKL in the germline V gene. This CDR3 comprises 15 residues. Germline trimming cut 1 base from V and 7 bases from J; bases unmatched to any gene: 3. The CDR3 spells CASSQGTGGWQPQHF. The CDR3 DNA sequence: TGCGCCAGCAGCCAAGGGACAGGGGGCTGGCAGCCCCAGCATTTT.

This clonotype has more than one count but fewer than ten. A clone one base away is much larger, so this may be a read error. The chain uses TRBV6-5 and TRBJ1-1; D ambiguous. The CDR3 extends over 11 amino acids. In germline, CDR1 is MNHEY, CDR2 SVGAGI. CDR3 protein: CAISYMTEAFF. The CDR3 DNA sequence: TGTGCCATCAGTTACATGACCGAAGCTTTCTTT.

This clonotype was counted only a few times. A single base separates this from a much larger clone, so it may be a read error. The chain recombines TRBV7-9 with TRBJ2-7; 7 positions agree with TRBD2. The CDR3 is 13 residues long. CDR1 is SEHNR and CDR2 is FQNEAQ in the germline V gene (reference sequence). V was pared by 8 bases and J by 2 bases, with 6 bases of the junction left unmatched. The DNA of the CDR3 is TGTGCCAGCGGCCCCGGACTAGCCTACGAGCAGTACTTC. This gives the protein CASGPGLAYEQYF.

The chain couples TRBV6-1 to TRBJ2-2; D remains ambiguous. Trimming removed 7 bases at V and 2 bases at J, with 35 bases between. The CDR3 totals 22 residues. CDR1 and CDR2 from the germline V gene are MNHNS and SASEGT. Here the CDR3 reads CASTVRVLFVAVANLNTGELFF. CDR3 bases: TGTGCCAGCACCGTTAGGGTTCTCTTTGTGGCGGTTGCCAACCTCAACACCGGGGAGCTGTTTTTT.

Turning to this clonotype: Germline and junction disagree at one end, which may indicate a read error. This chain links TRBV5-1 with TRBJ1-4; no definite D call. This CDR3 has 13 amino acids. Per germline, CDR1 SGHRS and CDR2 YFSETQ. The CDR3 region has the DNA TGCGCCGGCAGTCCAGGATCGAATGAAAAACTGTTTTTT. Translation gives CAGSPGSNEKLFF. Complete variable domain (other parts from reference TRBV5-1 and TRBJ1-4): KAGVTQTPRYLIKTRGQQVTLSCSPISGHRSVSWYQQTPGQGLQFLFEYFSETQRNKGNFPGRFSGRQFSNSRSEMNVSTLELGDSALYLCAGSPGSNEKLFFGSGTQLSVL.

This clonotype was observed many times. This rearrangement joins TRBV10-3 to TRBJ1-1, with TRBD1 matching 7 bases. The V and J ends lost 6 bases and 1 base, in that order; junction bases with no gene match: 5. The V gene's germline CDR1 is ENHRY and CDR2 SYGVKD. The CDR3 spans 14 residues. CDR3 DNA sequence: TGTGCCATCAGGGGGGGACAGCAGAACACTGAAGCTTTCTTT. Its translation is CAIRGGQQNTEAFF.